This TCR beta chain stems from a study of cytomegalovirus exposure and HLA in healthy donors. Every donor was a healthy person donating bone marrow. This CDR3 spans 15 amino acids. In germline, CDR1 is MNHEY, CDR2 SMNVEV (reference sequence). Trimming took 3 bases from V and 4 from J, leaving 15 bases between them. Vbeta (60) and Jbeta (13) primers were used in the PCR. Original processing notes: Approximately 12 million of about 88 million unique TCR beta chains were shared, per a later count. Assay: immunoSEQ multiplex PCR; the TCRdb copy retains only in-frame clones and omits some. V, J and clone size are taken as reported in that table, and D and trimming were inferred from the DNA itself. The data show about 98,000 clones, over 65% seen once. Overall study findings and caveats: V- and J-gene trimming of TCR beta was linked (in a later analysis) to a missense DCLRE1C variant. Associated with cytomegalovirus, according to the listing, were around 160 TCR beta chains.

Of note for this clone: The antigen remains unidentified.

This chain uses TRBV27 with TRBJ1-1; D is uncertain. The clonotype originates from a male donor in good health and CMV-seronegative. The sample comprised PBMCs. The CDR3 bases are TGTGCCAGCAGTTTGGGCTGGGGAGAGGGCACTGAAGCTTTCTTT. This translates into CASSLGWGEGTEAFF.